These 13 T cell receptor beta chains were all obtained from the same sample, sequenced in a study of patients and donors after allogeneic stem cell transplantation. TCRdb redid the calling of the RT-PCR reads with MiXCR, one entry per CDR3 protein. The table shows approximately 430,000 distinct CDR3 sequences, with roughly 17% occurring only once. Material: blood, either unsorted or a sorted T cell fraction (not recorded which). The source is a human donor who was either an allogeneic HSCT recipient or a stem cell or donor lymphocyte infusion donor (not recorded which). It is not recorded whose cells these are; they may come from a transplant donor.

This clonotype was seen more than once but under ten times. CDR3 amino acids: CASSLERELGAGELFF. DNA of the CDR3: TGTGCCAGCAGTCTTGAGCGGGAGCTGGGGGCCGGGGAGCTGTTTTTT. The J gene is TRBJ2-2, the V gene TRBV2; 8 nucleotides agree with TRBD2. This CDR3 comprises 16 residues. In germline, CDR1 is SNHLY, CDR2 FYNNEI. With 5 bases clipped from V and 6 bases from J, the junction kept 11 bases outside the gene matches.

This clonotype was seen more than once but under ten times. This rearrangement joins TRBV27 to TRBJ1-4, with D possibly TRBD1 on 5 matching bases. Germline V gene data show CDR1 as MNHEY and CDR2 as SMNVEV (reference sequence). CDR3 length: 16 amino acids. Trimming took off 5 bases at V and 5 bases at J, with 18 bases between the two ends. CDR3 residues: CASSPPRLRANEKLFF. Written as DNA, the CDR3 is TGTGCCAGCAGTCCTCCCCGTCTCAGGGCAAATGAAAAACTGTTTTTT.

The CDR3 coding sequence is TGTGCCAGCCGGAGGGGGGAAGAGACCCAGTACTTC. Its translation: CASRRGEETQYF. The chain recombines TRBV5-5 with TRBJ2-5, with D perhaps TRBD1 or TRBD2 (6 bases each). Per the germline V gene, CDR1 is SGHKS and CDR2 is YYEKEE (reference sequence). V dropped 7 bases and J dropped 3 bases, with 10 bases sitting between them. CDR3 length: 12 amino acids.

CDR3 nucleotide sequence: TGTGCCAGCAGCCCTCGGACTCCCTCCAAGACCCAGTACTTC. It codes for CASSPRTPSKTQYF. V gene TRBV7-9 combines with J gene TRBJ2-5; D is perhaps TRBD2 (5 bases). The CDR3 consists of 14 residues. V was clipped by 5 bases and J by 6 bases, with 16 bases between them. Germline V CDR1 and CDR2: SEHNR, FQNEAQ (reference sequence).

In its sample, this clonotype was seen a few times. This sequence joins TRBV20-1 and TRBJ1-1; 7 bases agree with TRBD1. The germline gives CDR1 DFQATT, CDR2 SNEGSKA (reference sequence). The CDR3 has 14 residues. J lost 2 bases, V lost 3 bases, and 6 bases had no gene match. CDR3 in DNA: TGCAGTGCTAGGACGACAGGGACCAACACTGAAGCTTTCTTT. Amino acids: CSARTTGTNTEAFF.

V usage is TRBV21-1 and J usage is TRBJ2-1; the table's D call of TRBD2 was not tested on the DNA. TRBV21-1 is described as a pseudogene. The CDR3 sequence is 16 residues long. The CDR3 here is CASSIKGLAGGHEQFF. The CDR3 nucleotides are TGTGCCAGCAGCATCAAGGGACTAGCGGGCGGCCATGAGCAGTTCTTC.

This clonotype was counted a few times. This chain links TRBV4-3 with TRBJ2-3, with D tentatively TRBD2 (5 bases). The ends were cut back, 4 bases at V and 0 bases at J, with 11 bases in the middle. The CDR3 runs to 15 residues. Germline V gene data show CDR1 as LGHNA and CDR2 as YSLEER. The CDR3 DNA is TGCGCCAGCAGCCCCGCTAGCCGAAGCACAGATACGCAGTATTTT. It encodes CASSPASRSTDTQYF.

This clonotype occurred many times. V and J are TRBV7-2 and TRBJ2-3; 11 bases are a match to TRBD2. Trimming cost V 1 base and J 4 bases; bases outside gene matches: 1. This CDR3 is built from 15 residues. The germline gives CDR1 SGHTA, CDR2 FQGNSA. CDR3 sequence: CASSLVAGGPDTQYF. The CDR3 bases are TGTGCCAGCAGCTTAGTAGCGGGAGGGCCAGATACGCAGTATTTT.

V is TRBV5-5 and J is TRBJ1-6; 7 bases line up with TRBD1. From germline, CDR1 is SGHKS and CDR2 YYEKEE (reference sequence). The CDR3 runs 14 residues. V was clipped by 2 bases and J by 12 bases; unmatched bases: 8. CDR3 amino acids: CASSFPTGRVPLHF. DNA of the CDR3: TGTGCCAGCAGCTTCCCGACAGGGAGGGTACCCCTCCACTTT.

The sample holds many counts of this clonotype. The chain carries TRBV2 and TRBJ2-5; maybe TRBD1 (5 bases). CDR1 and CDR2 (germline): SNHLY, FYNNEI. The germline V and J ends were trimmed by 4 bases and 5 bases, with 11 bases remaining between them. The CDR3 covers 13 residues. The CDR3 sequence is CASSVGDRETQYF. As DNA, the CDR3 is TGTGCCAGCAGTGTAGGGGATAGGGAGACCCAGTACTTC.

The chain employs TRBV3-1 and TRBJ1-1; perhaps TRBD1 as D (6 bases). Trimming cost V 2 bases and J 5 bases, with 18 bases left between them. This CDR3 comprises 16 residues. The germline V gene encodes CDR1 LGHDT and CDR2 YNNKEL (reference sequence). The CDR3 coding sequence is TGTGCCAGCAGCCAATATTTAGGGGGGCCGTGGACTGAAGCTTTCTTT. Translation: CASSQYLGGPWTEAFF.

The gene calls are TRBV30 and TRBJ2-2; tentatively, D is TRBD1 (5 bases). The germline CDR1 and CDR2 sequences are GTSNPN and SVGIG (reference sequence). The CDR3 extends over 12 amino acids. The V end was cut by 8 bases, the J end by 7 bases, with 14 bases between. CDR3 in DNA: TGTGCCGGTTCGCAGGGAATCGGGGAGCTGTTTTTT. The encoded protein is CAGSQGIGELFF.

This clonotype was detected only a few times. CDR3 DNA: TGTGCCAGTAGTATAGAAGACAGGGCGTATCAGCCCCAGCATTTT. This gives the protein CASSIEDRAYQPQHF. The chain couples TRBV19 to TRBJ1-5; 7 positions agree with TRBD1. CDR1 is LNHDA and CDR2 is SQIVND in the germline V gene (reference sequence). The CDR3 extends over 15 amino acids. Trimming removed 0 bases from V and 5 bases from J; junction bases left unmatched: 4.